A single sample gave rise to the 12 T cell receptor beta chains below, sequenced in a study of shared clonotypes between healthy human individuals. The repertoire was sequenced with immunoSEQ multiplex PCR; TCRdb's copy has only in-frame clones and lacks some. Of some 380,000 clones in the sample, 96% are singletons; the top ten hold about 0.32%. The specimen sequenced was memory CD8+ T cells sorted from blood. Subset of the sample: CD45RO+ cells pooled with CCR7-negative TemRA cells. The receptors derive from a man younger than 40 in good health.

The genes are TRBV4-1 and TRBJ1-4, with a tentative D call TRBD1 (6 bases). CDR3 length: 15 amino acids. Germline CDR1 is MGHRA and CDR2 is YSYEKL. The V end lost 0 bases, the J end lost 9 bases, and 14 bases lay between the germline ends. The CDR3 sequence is CASSQEARGRKKLFF. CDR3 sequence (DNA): TGCGCCAGCAGCCAAGAAGCCAGGGGTAGAAAAAAACTGTTTTTT.

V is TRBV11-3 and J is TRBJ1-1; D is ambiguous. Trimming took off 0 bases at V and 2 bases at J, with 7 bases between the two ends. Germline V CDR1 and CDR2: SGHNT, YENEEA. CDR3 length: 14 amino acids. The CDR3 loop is CASSLDSGNTEAFF. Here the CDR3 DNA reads TGTGCCAGCAGCTTAGATAGCGGTAACACTGAAGCTTTCTTT.

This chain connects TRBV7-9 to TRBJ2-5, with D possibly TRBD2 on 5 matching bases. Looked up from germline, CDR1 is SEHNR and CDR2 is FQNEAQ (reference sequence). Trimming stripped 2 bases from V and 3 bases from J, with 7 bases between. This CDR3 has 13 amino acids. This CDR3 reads CASSLNGEETQYF. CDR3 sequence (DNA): TGTGCCAGCAGCTTAAACGGGGAAGAGACCCAGTACTTC.

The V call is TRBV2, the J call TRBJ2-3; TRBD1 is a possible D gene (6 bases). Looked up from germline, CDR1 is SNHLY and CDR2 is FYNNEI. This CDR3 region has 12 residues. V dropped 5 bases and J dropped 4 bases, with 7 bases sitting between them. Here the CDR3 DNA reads TGTGCCAGCAGTTACAGGGCAGATACGCAGTATTTT. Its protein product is CASSYRADTQYF.

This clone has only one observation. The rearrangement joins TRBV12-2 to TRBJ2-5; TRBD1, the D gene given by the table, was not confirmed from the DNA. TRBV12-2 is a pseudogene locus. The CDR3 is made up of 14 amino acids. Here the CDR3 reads CASRLGQGGETQYF. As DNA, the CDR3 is TGTGCAAGTCGCTTAGGACAGGGAGGAGAGACCCAGTACTTC.

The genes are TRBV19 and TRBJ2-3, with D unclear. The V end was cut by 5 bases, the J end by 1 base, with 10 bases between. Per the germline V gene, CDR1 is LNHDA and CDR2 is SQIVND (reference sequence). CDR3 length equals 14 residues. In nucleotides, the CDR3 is TGTGCCAGTAGTGTCGGACCCGGCACAGATACGCAGTATTTT. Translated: CASSVGPGTDTQYF.

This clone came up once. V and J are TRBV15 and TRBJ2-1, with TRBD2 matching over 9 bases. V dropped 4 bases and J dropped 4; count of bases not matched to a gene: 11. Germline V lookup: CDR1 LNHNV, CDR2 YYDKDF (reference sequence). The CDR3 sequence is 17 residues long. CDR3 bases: TGTGCCACCAGCACCCGACTAGCGGAAGCCATTTACAATGAGCAGTTCTTC. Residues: CATSTRLAEAIYNEQFF. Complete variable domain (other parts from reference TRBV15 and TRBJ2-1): DAMVIQNPRYQVTQFGKPVTLSCSQTLNHNVMYWYQQKSSQAPKLLFHYYDKDFNNEADTPDNFQSRRPNTSFCFLDIRSPGLGDTAMYLCATSTRLAEAIYNEQFFGPGTRLTVL.

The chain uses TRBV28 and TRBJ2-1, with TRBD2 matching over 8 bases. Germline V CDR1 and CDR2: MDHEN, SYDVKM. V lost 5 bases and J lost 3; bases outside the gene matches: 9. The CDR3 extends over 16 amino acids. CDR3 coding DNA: TGTGCCAGCAGTATAACCCCGGGACTAGTCTACAATGAGCAGTTCTTC. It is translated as CASSITPGLVYNEQFF.

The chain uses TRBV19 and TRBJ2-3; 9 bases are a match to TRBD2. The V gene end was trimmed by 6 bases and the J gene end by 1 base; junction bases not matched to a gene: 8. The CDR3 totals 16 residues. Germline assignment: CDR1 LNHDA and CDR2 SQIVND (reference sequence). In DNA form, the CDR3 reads TGTGCCAGTAGAAATCCGGTAGCGGGAGGCACAGATACGCAGTATTTT. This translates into CASRNPVAGGTDTQYF.

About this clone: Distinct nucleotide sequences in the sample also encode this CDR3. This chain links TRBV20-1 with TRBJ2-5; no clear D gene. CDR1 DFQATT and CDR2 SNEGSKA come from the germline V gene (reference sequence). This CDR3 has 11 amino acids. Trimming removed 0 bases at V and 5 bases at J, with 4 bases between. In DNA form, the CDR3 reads TGCAGTGCTAGAGATTCGGAGACCCAGTACTTC. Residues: CSARDSETQYF.

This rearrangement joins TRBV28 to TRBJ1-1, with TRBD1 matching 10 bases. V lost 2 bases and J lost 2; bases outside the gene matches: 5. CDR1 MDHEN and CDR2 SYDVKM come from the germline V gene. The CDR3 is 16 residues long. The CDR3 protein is CASSLDRGLRNTEAFF. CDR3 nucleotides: TGTGCCAGCAGTTTAGACAGGGGGCTAAGAAACACTGAAGCTTTCTTT.

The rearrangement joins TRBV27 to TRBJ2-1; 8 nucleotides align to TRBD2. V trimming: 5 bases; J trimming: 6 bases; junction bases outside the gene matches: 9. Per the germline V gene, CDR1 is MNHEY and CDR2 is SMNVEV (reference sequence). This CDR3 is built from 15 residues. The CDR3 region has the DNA TGTGCCAGCAGTCTACAGCGGGAGTCCGGCAATGAGCAGTTCTTC. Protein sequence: CASSLQRESGNEQFF.